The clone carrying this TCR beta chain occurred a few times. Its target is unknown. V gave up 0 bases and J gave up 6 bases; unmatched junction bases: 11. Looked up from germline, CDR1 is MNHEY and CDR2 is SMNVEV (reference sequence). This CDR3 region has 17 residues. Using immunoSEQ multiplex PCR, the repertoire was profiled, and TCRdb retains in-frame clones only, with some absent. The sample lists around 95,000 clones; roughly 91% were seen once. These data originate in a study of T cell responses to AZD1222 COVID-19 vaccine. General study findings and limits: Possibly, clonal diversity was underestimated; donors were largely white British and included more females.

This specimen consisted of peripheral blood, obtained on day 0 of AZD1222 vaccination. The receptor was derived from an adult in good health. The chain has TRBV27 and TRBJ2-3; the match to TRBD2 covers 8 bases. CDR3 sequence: CASSLSDSGIRRDTQYF. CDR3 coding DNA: TGTGCCAGCAGTTTATCGGATAGCGGGATACGAAGGGATACGCAGTATTTT.